This passage covers 5 T cell receptor beta chains from one sample sequenced in a study of cytomegalovirus exposure and HLA in healthy donors. Only in-frame clones appear in the TCRdb table, and some are missing; sequencing was by immunoSEQ multiplex PCR. The sample contains about 200,000 clones, about 81% of which appear only once. Material: PBMCs. These TCRs come from a woman aged 25 to 39 in good health and CMV-seronegative.

V usage is TRBV30 and J usage is TRBJ1-3; perhaps TRBD1 as D (6 bases). Germline-derived CDR1 and CDR2 are GTSNPN and SVGIG (reference sequence). Between the trimmed V and J ends, which lost 1 base and 0 bases, there was a span of 13 bases. The CDR3 totals 16 residues. CDR3 in amino acids: CAWSDNRVYSGNTIYF. The CDR3 bases are TGTGCCTGGAGTGATAACAGGGTATACTCTGGAAACACCATATATTTT.

The chain combines TRBV5-1 with TRBJ1-3; the D is unclear. Trimming cost V 1 base and J 0 bases, with 8 bases left between them. This CDR3 is built from 15 residues. Germline V gene lookup returns CDR1 SGHRS and CDR2 YFSETQ. The CDR3: CASSLYVFSGNTIYF. The DNA of the CDR3 is TGCGCCAGCAGCTTGTATGTCTTCTCTGGAAACACCATATATTTT.

This sequence joins TRBV5-4 and TRBJ2-5; 10 nucleotides match TRBD2. The V segment lost 6 bases and the J segment 1 base; nucleotides outside the gene matches: 12. Germline CDR1 and CDR2: SGHNT and YYREEE (reference sequence). The CDR3 is 17 amino acids. The CDR3 here is CASTRSAGGPGQETQYF. The CDR3 DNA follows: TGTGCCAGCACCAGGTCAGCGGGAGGGCCGGGCCAAGAGACCCAGTACTTC.

The V and J genes are TRBV7-9 and TRBJ2-3, with D perhaps TRBD2 (6 bases). V was clipped by 4 bases and J by 4 bases, with 24 bases between them. The CDR3 totals 18 residues. Germline V gives CDR1 SEHNR, CDR2 FQNEAQ (reference sequence). The DNA of the CDR3 is TGTGCCAGCAGCTCAATAAGGGCCTTGGCGGGGAATCCAGATACGCAGTATTTT. Amino acids: CASSSIRALAGNPDTQYF.

This sequence joins TRBV30 and TRBJ2-1; 7 bases line up with TRBD2. This CDR3 has 14 residues. V lost 2 bases and J lost 3; bases outside the gene matches: 4. The germline V gene has CDR1 GTSNPN and CDR2 SVGIG (reference sequence). Here the CDR3 DNA reads TGTGCCTGGAGTACGGGCGGGGGCTACAATGAGCAGTTCTTC. Translated, it gives CAWSTGGGYNEQFF.